This TCR beta chain was captured in a study of cytomegalovirus exposure and HLA in healthy donors (dated by TCRdb to about 2017). The study in broad terms: An earlier analysis of some 600 of the donors reported under 300 Gb of sequence data and 95 million to 130 million unique TCR beta sequences obtained from some 170 million T cells. An early release covering about 600 HLA-typed donors comprised roughly 300 gigabases of sequencing data and 85 million or so unique TCR sequences. Of the roughly 400 genotyped donors, approximately 80% fell in the genetic ancestry cluster associated with self-reported Caucasian donors. The aim of the study was to test whether cataloging public T cell receptors could identify signatures of past pathogen exposure. Using immunosequencing, the study profiled T cell repertoires from 500 to 800 subjects and related those repertoires to cytomegalovirus serostatus. Besides the first cohort of approximately 670 subjects, a separate validation cohort made up of over 95 different subjects was used. The study combined high-throughput TCR immunosequencing, statistical association of individual TCRs with disease status, and machine learning to predict cytomegalovirus infection status. A later analysis re-analyzed previously published TCR beta repertoires from 650 to 800 donors and added high-resolution HLA genotyping to study TCR occurrence patterns. Rather than drawing on any new phenotypic data, the later analysis identified candidate immune exposures from TCR beta sequences and the way those sequences occurred across donors. An earlier analysis of some 500 of the donors applied high-throughput TCR beta sequencing to assess whether each TCR beta V gene segment acted as functional or pseudogenic. Donor age, sex, ethnicity and CMV serostatus were collected together with the repertoire data. Genome-wide SNP genotypes for about 65% of the roughly 670 donors were used in a later genetic analysis, which treated that subset as a discovery cohort. Every repertoire in the discovery cohort had been generated on one and the same sequencing platform. HLA typing included class I and class II loci at four-digit resolution. Typing coverage varied by locus: roughly 620-640 donors for A, B, C, DRB1 and DQB1; approximately 560 for DQA1; nearly 610 for DPA1; 400 to 480 for DPB1. Because of strong linkage in the cohort, four to six DR-DQ haplotypes were treated as single units for association and clustering. Among 350 to 400 genotyped donors of the cohort, an average of about 240,000 unique TCR beta nucleotide sequences were sequenced per donor, roughly 20% of them non-productive.

Trimming removed 4 bases from V and 5 bases from J; the gene matches leave 7 bases unexplained. Spanning cysteine to phenylalanine, the CDR3 consists of 14 amino acids. CDR3 DNA only is kept here, 42 bases in frame from base 1. CDR1 and CDR2, per the germline V gene, are MGHRA and YSYEKL. Here is what the overall study found, with its caveats: The study gave a list of some 150 TCR beta chains associated with cytomegalovirus. According to the authors, the approach could potentially be generalized to other disease states and immunological phenotypes. The presence/absence analyses assumed that sequencing depth was roughly uniform across donors, and that assumption may not be true. Several of the top co-occurrence clusters appeared to be linked to parvovirus B19, influenza, CMV and Epstein-Barr virus, according to a later analysis. Specific HLA alleles were associated with roughly 16,000 TCR beta sequences at a false discovery rate of 0.05 in a later analysis. In this cohort, only TCR beta chains were sequenced, and detectable features were limited by the absence of alpha or paired-chain data. Broadly in line with IMGT annotations, most TCR beta V segments showed up in productive rearrangements about 90% or about 30% of the time in an earlier analysis of around 600 of the donors. The 87-base-pair reads could not distinguish some IMGT-functional V segments, including TRBV6-2 and TRBV6-3, so those segments were excluded. For the cohort, immune exposure information was limited to CMV serostatus. HLA typing was unavailable for some donors at each locus, so association tests used only the typed subset. Linkage disequilibrium might explain the correlated functional status among segregating V segments, but an unknown experimental factor could not be ruled out. Most TCR sequences were seen in very few donors, while some public TCRs were found in many individuals. V-gene and J-gene trimming of TCR beta chains was associated with a missense DCLRE1C variant in a later genetic analysis, and the association was replicated in an independent cohort. A cluster of highly shared sequence variants was judged likely to be a technical artifact of the sequencing pipeline. In a later analysis, HLA-associated TCR beta chains showed more clonal expansion and lower generation probabilities than non-associated chains that were equally common. In a later analysis, the rate of TCR association differed among HLA loci, with DRB1 alleles having the most associated TCRs and HLA-C alleles having the fewest. The earlier analysis of some 560 of the donors excluded about 16 rarely observed V segments, including chromosome 9 orphons, because counts were too low. The classifier was reported to diagnose cytomegalovirus status with high specificity and sensitivity in both the original and validation cohorts. When HLA alleles, especially DR and DQ, strongly co-occurred, attributing TCR associations to individual alleles was difficult. Compared with the 666-donor mean, donors in an Asian-associated ancestry cluster had fewer N-insertions in productive TCRs, according to a later genetic analysis. In vitro tests confirmed that a few of the cytomegalovirus-associated TCR beta chains recognize cytomegalovirus antigens. A further reported finding was that TCR beta sequences accurately predicted the HLA-A and HLA-B alleles for most subjects in the first cohort. Most CMV-associated TCR beta chains appeared to be HLA-restricted in a later analysis, and the HLA associations seemed to be driven largely by CMV exposure.

Libraries came from the immunoSEQ multiplex PCR assay. A mixture of 60 forward primers for TCR Vbeta segments and 13 reverse primers for TCR Jbeta segments was used in the multiplex PCR. A multiplex PCR assay on genomic DNA amplified the CDR3 region of rearranged TCR beta genes. The amplified TCR beta libraries were sequenced on the Illumina HiSeq System as 87-base-pair reads. In the original analysis: In a later analysis, roughly 80 million unique TCR beta chains were counted across the roughly 610 repertoires, and roughly 11 million of these chains were shared by at least two donors. Raw reads were error-corrected and collapsed into unique sequences by a nearest-neighbor algorithm in which closely related sequences were merged to remove PCR and sequencing errors. CDR3 sequences were aligned to IMGT reference sequences to assign V, D and J gene segments. Each retained sequence needed at least a six-nucleotide match to both a V gene segment and a J gene segment. A rearrangement was called productive if the CDR3 had no stop codons and remained in frame with V and J, and every other rearrangement was called non-productive. CDR3 was defined by IMGT convention, running from the second conserved V-encoded cysteine to the conserved J-encoded phenylalanine. The earlier analysis of 500 to 750 of the donors excluded any sequence lacking an unambiguous match to a single V gene segment. In an earlier analysis of about 590 of the donors, a V segment was called functional when productive rearrangements were above 56.7%, and segregating when the standard deviation between donors exceeded 5%. A statistical classification framework was developed to diagnose cytomegalovirus status using the catalog of TCR beta chain sequences. A later analysis assigned V and J genes by comparing TCR nucleotide sequences with IMGT/GENE-DB human TR gene sequences. In a later analysis, CDR3 sequences and most-parsimonious VDJ recombination scenarios were assigned using the TCRdist pipeline. In a later analysis, each TCR beta chain was defined by its CDR3 amino acid sequence together with its V-gene family, and reads lacking a unique V-gene family were excluded. A later analysis removed 500 to 600 highly shared, low-generation-probability nucleotide sequences to deal with suspected cross-contamination and a sequencing artifact. A later analysis calculated a clonal expansion index for each public chain from normalized within-repertoire ranks of inferred template counts. In a later analysis, generation probabilities were computed using a VDJ recombination model fitted to out-of-frame rearrangements, and the results were checked against IGoR. In a later analysis, hypergeometric tests were used to score TCR-TCR, TCR-HLA and TCR-CMV co-occurrence, with a repertoire-size bias correction applied to TCR pairs. To estimate false discovery rates, a later analysis permuted the HLA or CMV assignments 20 times. In a later analysis, co-occurring TCRs were grouped with DBSCAN, and TCRdist sequence similarity was added when clustering was performed within HLA-allele-positive subsets. Repertoires with fewer than 30,000 or more than 120,000 public chains were left out of co-occurrence clustering, as were a handful of repertoires with anomalous nucleotide sharing. What TCRdb holds here is the immuneACCESS table cut down to in-frame rearrangements. Part of the clones is not present; checked against another copy, under half of the missing clones reflect an unresolved V gene, and the others are unexplained. From that table come the V and J calls and clone size; the DNA was used to work out D and trimming. The sample's records list 40,000 or so clones. Jointly, the top ten make up over 1% of the sample.

As regards this clone: This receptor's antigen is unknown.

In total, fewer than 750 healthy bone marrow donors made up the cohort. All cohort members were sampled while nominally healthy, although unrecorded immune exposures were likely present. The donor tested CMV seronegative, placing the donor among the 300 to 450 seronegative members of the cohort. A peripheral blood sample was collected from each donor, and TCR beta sequencing was performed on peripheral blood mononuclear cells. The Qiagen DNeasy Blood Extraction Kit was used to extract genomic DNA from the blood cell samples. This TCR came from a man between 25 and 39 years old in good health and CMV-seronegative. The V and J segments used are TRBV4-1 and TRBJ1-2, with 7 bases aligning to TRBD1. The sample consisted of PBMCs. The sequenced DNA: TGCGCCAGCAGCCCAGGGGGAAAGGGGTATGGCTACACCTTC. This gives the protein CASSPGGKGYGYTF.